Sequencing of this T cell receptor (beta chain) was carried out in a study of identical twins. This CDR3 region has 15 residues. J was trimmed by 1 base and V by 7 bases; bases with no gene match: 6. The V gene's germline CDR1 is SGHAT and CDR2 FQNNGV. TCRdb passed the 5' RACE reads through MiXCR, listing each CDR3 protein once. The data show 690,000 or so distinct CDR3 sequences, with over 8.5% seen just once and 0.98% held by the top ten. This clonotype was detected ten times or more. These sequences were also reported in another study, on yellow fever vaccine responses in identical twins.

This rearrangement joins TRBV11-2 to TRBJ2-2, with TRBD2 identical over 7 bases. The sequence came from a woman aged 18-30 years in good health. The sample taken for sequencing was PBMCs. CDR3 in DNA: TGTGCCAGCACCGGGCTAGCGGTGAACACCGGGGAGCTGTTTTTT. Translating gives CASTGLAVNTGELFF.